Below are 7 T cell receptor beta chains sequenced from a single sample in a study of T cells after yellow fever vaccination. One entry per CDR3 protein results from TCRdb running MiXCR on the 5' RACE reads. The data contain fewer than 500,000 distinct CDR3 sequences, 18% of them singletons. Sequenced here: PBMCs, sampled before the yellow fever booster vaccination. All receptors come from a man younger than 30 who received the YFV17D yellow fever vaccine.

This clonotype has only a few counts. The chain has TRBV6-5 and TRBJ2-7; 12 bases are a match to TRBD2. The V gene's germline CDR1 is MNHEY and CDR2 SVGAGI. V trimming: 5 bases; J trimming: 10 bases; junction bases outside the gene matches: 6. This CDR3 is built from 13 residues. The CDR3 is CASSPRTSGKQYV. Written as DNA, the CDR3 is TGTGCCAGCAGTCCCCGGACTAGCGGGAAACAGTACGTC.

In this sample, this clonotype turned up a few times. The rearrangement links TRBV6-2 or TRBV6-3 to TRBJ2-7, with 9 bases fitting TRBD1. Germline CDR1 is MNHEY and CDR2 is SVGEGT. V dropped 2 bases and J dropped 6; count of bases not matched to a gene: 2. The CDR3 spans 13 residues. CDR3 nucleotides: TGTGCCAGCAGTTACAACAGGGGGCGCGAGCAGTACTTC. Protein product: CASSYNRGREQYF.

The J gene is TRBJ2-4, the V gene TRBV28; no firm D call. Trimming took 2 bases from V and 1 from J, leaving 21 bases between them. Per germline, CDR1 MDHEN and CDR2 SYDVKM. This CDR3 is 19 amino acids long. The CDR3 region has the DNA TGTGCCAGCAGTTTACCGGCGTTCCCTAAGGGCCCGGCCAAAAACATTCAGTACTTC. It specifies CASSLPAFPKGPAKNIQYF. The full variable domain, with the rest looked up from reference TRBV28 and TRBJ2-4, is DVKVTQSSRYLVKRTGEKVFLECVQDMDHENMFWYRQDPGLGLRLIYFSYDVKMKEKGDIPEGYSVSREKKERFSLILESASTNQTSMYLCASSLPAFPKGPAKNIQYFGAGTRLSVL.

This sequence joins TRBV4-3 and TRBJ2-5; D gene ambiguous. The CDR3 length is 13 residues. CDR1 is LGHNA, CDR2 YSLEER, per germline. V was cut by 1 base and J by 5 bases, with 8 bases left in between. The CDR3 spells CASSQVVSETQYF. Written as DNA, the CDR3 is TGCGCCAGCAGCCAAGTGGTATCTGAGACCCAGTACTTC.

This clonotype was picked up many times. This chain links TRBV29-1 with TRBJ2-5; 11 bases are shared with TRBD2. The CDR3 consists of 15 residues. J gave up 3 bases and V 7 bases, and 10 bases lay outside the gene matches. The germline V gene has CDR1 SQVTM and CDR2 ANQGSEA. This CDR3 is CSAEGTSGDEETQYF. CDR3 DNA sequence: TGCAGCGCAGAGGGGACTAGCGGCGATGAAGAGACCCAGTACTTC. Together with reference TRBV29-1 and TRBJ2-5, the CDR3 gives the full variable domain: SAVISQKPSRDICQRGTSLTIQCQVDSQVTMMFWYRQQPGQSLTLIATANQGSEATYESGFVIDKFPISRPNLTFSTLTVSNMSPEDSSIYLCSAEGTSGDEETQYFGPGTRLLVL.

The chain joins TRBV10-1 to TRBJ2-3, with a possible D match to TRBD1 (6 bases). Germline CDR1 and CDR2: WNHNN and SYGVQD (reference sequence). V was cut by 8 bases and J by 1 base, with 25 bases left in between. The CDR3 is 18 residues long. The CDR3 protein is CASLQGCGENLRTDTQYF. In DNA form, the CDR3 reads TGCGCCAGCCTACAGGGCTGTGGGGAAAACCTCCGCACAGATACGCAGTATTTT.

The chain is built from TRBV6-5 and TRBJ2-6, with 7 nucleotides matching TRBD1. V was clipped by 0 bases and J by 0 bases; unmatched bases: 11. This CDR3 comprises 20 residues. The V gene's germline CDR1 is MNHEY and CDR2 SVGAGI. The CDR3 sequence is CASSYSHGAGGFSGANVLTF. The CDR3 coding sequence is TGTGCCAGCAGTTACTCGCATGGGGCAGGGGGATTCTCTGGGGCCAACGTCCTGACTTTC.